This record covers a single T cell receptor beta chain. V lost 3 bases to trimming and J lost 2 bases, with 8 bases between them. The CDR3 runs 14 residues. Looked up from germline, CDR1 is SGHTA and CDR2 is FQGNSA. The data were taken from a study of blood T cell repertoires in COVID-19. Overall study context: There were acute and convalescent COVID-19 samples, and they came from the United States, Italy and Spain.

In the original analysis: Reference gene primer amplification gave estimated nucleated cell counts. Sequenced by immunoSEQ multiplex PCR; TCRdb stores in-frame clones only, minus some. The DNA was the basis for D and trimming; V, J and clone size are from that table. The profile covers 100,000 to 130,000 clones, with approximately 80% appearing a single time and 4% to 5.5% taken by the ten largest. Specimen: peripheral blood. The receptor's source is a man between 65 and 85 years old with acute or convalescent COVID-19. V is TRBV7-2 and J is TRBJ1-3; TRBD1 is a possible D gene (6 bases). The CDR3 DNA is TGTGCCAGCAGCTTCGGGACAACTGGAAACACCATATATTTT. It is translated as CASSFGTTGNTIYF. Full variable domain (outside the CDR3, taken from reference TRBV7-2 and TRBJ1-3): GAGVSQSPSNKVTEKGKDVELRCDPISGHTALYWYRQSLGQGLEFLIYFQGNSAPDKSGLPSDRFSAERTGGSVSTLTIQRTQQEDSAVYLCASSFGTTGNTIYFGEGSWLTVV.